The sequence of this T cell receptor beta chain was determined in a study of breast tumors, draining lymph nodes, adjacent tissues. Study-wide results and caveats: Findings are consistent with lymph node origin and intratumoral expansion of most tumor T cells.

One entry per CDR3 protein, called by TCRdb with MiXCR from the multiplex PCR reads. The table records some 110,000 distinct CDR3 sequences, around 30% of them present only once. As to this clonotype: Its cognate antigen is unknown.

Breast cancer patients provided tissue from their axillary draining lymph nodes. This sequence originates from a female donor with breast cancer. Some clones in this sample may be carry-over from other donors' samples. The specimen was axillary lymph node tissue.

In DNA, the CDR3 is TGTGCCAGCAGCTCAGACATACGGGTCTCTGGGGCCAACGTCCTGACTTTC. This sequence encodes CASSSDIRVSGANVLTF. The chain has TRBV5-5 and TRBJ2-6, with D unclear. This CDR3 has 17 amino acids. The V gene lost 3 bases and the J gene lost 0 bases, with 13 bases spanning the gap. Germline V gives CDR1 SGHKS, CDR2 YYEKEE (reference sequence). The full variable domain, completed using reference TRBV5-5 and TRBJ2-6, is DAGVTQSPTHLIKTRGQQVTLRCSPISGHKSVSWYQQVLGQGPQFIFQYYEKEERGRGNFPDRFSARQFPNYSSELNVNALLLGDSALYLCASSSDIRVSGANVLTFGAGSRLTVL.